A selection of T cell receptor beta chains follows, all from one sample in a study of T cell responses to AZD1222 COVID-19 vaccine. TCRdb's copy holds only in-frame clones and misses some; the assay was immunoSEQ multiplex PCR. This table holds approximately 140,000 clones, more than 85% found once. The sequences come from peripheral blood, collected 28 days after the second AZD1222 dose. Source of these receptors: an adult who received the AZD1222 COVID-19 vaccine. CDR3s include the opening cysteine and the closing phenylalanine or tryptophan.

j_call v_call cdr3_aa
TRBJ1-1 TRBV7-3 CASSLTGGDTEAFF
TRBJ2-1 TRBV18 CASSPQDEQFF
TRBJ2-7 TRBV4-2 CASSQAHGDSDLYEQYF
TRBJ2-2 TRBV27 CASSIFNTGELFF
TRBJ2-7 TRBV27 CASSFLPPYEQYF
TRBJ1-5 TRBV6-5 CASIGGSGQPQHF
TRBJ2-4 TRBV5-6 CASSPGLVGRIQYF
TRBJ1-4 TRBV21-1 CASSKRRGRPGKLFF
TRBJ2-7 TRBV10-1 CASSDVTDHSYEQYF
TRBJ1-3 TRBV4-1 CASSLSGSSGNTIYF